These 22 T cell receptor beta chains were sequenced from one sample in a study of OX40 agonist ivuxolimab in advanced cancers. Library generation was performed with the immunoSEQ multiplex PCR assay. TCRdb took over this immuneACCESS table, retaining in-frame rearrangements with V and J assigned. Such tables are incomplete; in checked studies, under half of the missing clones stem from an unresolved V gene, and the remainder is unexplained. Counted in this sample were 50,000 or so clones; approximately 86% of them appeared once. The ten largest clonotypes hold about an eighth of the sample. The material was CD4+ or CD8+ T cells sorted from blood, obtained in a trial of the OX40 agonist ivuxolimab. Receptors originate from an adult with an advanced solid tumor such as melanoma, head and neck, liver or kidney cancer.

A remark on this clone: The same CDR3 is also encoded by other DNA sequences in this sample. The rearrangement joins TRBV5-6 to TRBJ1-1; TRBD1 might be the D (6 bases). The V end was cut by 2 bases, the J end by 8 bases, with 7 bases between. Germline V lookup: CDR1 SGHDT, CDR2 YYEEEE. This CDR3 spans 11 amino acids. CDR3 loop: CASSFGGEAFF. DNA for the CDR3: TGTGCCAGCAGCTTCGGGGGCGAAGCTTTCTTT.

This clone was observed a handful of times. This sequence joins TRBV5-1 and TRBJ2-3; D may be TRBD1 (5 bases). This CDR3 contains 15 residues. Per germline, CDR1 SGHRS and CDR2 YFSETQ. Trimming shortened V by 1 base and J by 0 bases, and 9 bases separated the two germline ends. The DNA for the CDR3 is TGCGCCAGCAGCTTGATACCAGGGAGCACAGATACGCAGTATTTT. This codes for CASSLIPGSTDTQYF.

The chain has TRBV7-9 and TRBJ1-2; maybe TRBD1 (6 bases). The ends were cut back, 4 bases at V and 3 bases at J, with 9 bases in the middle. CDR3 length equals 13 residues. In germline, CDR1 is SEHNR, CDR2 FQNEAQ (reference sequence). The CDR3 region is CASSSRTDYGYTF. As DNA, the CDR3 is TGTGCCAGCAGCTCCAGGACAGACTATGGCTACACCTTC.

The chain combines TRBV5-1 with TRBJ2-7; D remains ambiguous. Between the trimmed V and J ends, which lost 0 bases and 0 bases, there was a span of 7 bases. The germline gives CDR1 SGHRS, CDR2 YFSETQ. This CDR3 contains 14 residues. The DNA for the CDR3 is TGCGCCAGCAGCTTGGCCGGCAACTCCTACGAGCAGTACTTC. It encodes CASSLAGNSYEQYF. The whole variable domain, remainder taken from reference TRBV5-1 and TRBJ2-7, is KAGVTQTPRYLIKTRGQQVTLSCSPISGHRSVSWYQQTPGQGLQFLFEYFSETQRNKGNFPGRFSGRQFSNSRSEMNVSTLELGDSALYLCASSLAGNSYEQYFGPGTRLTVT.

The V gene is TRBV7-3, the J gene TRBJ2-3; 10 bases match TRBD2. This CDR3 is 16 amino acids long. Per germline, CDR1 SGHTA and CDR2 FQGTGA. The trim removed 2 bases at V and 2 bases at J, leaving 4 bases unmatched. Here the CDR3 DNA reads TGTGCCAGCAGCTTAGTAGCGGGGGGACTCACAGATACGCAGTATTTT. As protein: CASSLVAGGLTDTQYF.

This chain links TRBV9 with TRBJ2-2; D call uncertain. V was pared by 0 bases and J by 5 bases, with 11 bases between. Per germline, CDR1 SGDLS and CDR2 YYNGEE. The length of the CDR3 is 15 residues. DNA of the CDR3: TGTGCCAGCAGCGTAGTTGATCTTTGGACCGGGGAGCTGTTTTTT. Residues: CASSVVDLWTGELFF.

The chain combines TRBV5-8 with TRBJ2-3; D remains unclear. Trimming took off 6 bases at V and 1 base at J, with 15 bases between the two ends. The CDR3 extends over 15 amino acids. Germline loops: CDR1 SGHTS, CDR2 YDEGEE. CDR3 residues: CASIGYPLGTDTQYF. For the CDR3, the DNA is TGTGCCAGCATAGGCTACCCCCTAGGCACAGATACGCAGTATTTT.

CDR3 residues: CASSYVMVNTEAFF. Here the CDR3 DNA reads TGTGCCAGCAGTTACGTTATGGTGAACACTGAAGCTTTCTTT. The V gene is TRBV6-6, the J gene TRBJ1-1, with D uncertain. There are 14 residues in the CDR3. V lost 2 bases to trimming and J lost 0 bases, with 7 bases between them. CDR1 MNHNY and CDR2 SVGAGI come from the germline V gene (reference sequence).

This clone was detected only a few times. The V and J genes are TRBV5-5 and TRBJ2-7; D is perhaps TRBD1 (6 bases). Germline V CDR1 and CDR2: SGHKS, YYEKEE (reference sequence). V shed 0 bases and J shed 3 bases, with 7 bases lying between them. The CDR3 runs to 13 residues. The chain's CDR3 is CASSLGTDYEQYF. In nucleotides, the CDR3 is TGTGCCAGCAGCTTGGGGACAGACTACGAGCAGTACTTC. Complete variable domain (other parts from reference TRBV5-5 and TRBJ2-7): DAGVTQSPTHLIKTRGQQVTLRCSPISGHKSVSWYQQVLGQGPQFIFQYYEKEERGRGNFPDRFSARQFPNYSSELNVNALLLGDSALYLCASSLGTDYEQYFGPGTRLTVT.

The V gene is TRBV14, the J gene TRBJ2-7; D remains ambiguous. V gave up 5 bases and J gave up 7 bases, with 12 bases separating them. CDR3 length: 12 residues. Per germline, CDR1 SGHDN and CDR2 FVKESK. The CDR3 is CASSEGPIEQYF. DNA for the CDR3: TGTGCCAGCAGCGAAGGACCAATAGAGCAGTACTTC.

Regarding this clone: Relative to the germline gene, one junction end is altered; a read error may explain this. This chain connects TRBV7-9 to TRBJ1-2; TRBD1 matches 11 bases. Germline V lookup: CDR1 SEHNR, CDR2 FQNEAQ (reference sequence). This CDR3 is 12 amino acids long. The CDR3, as DNA: TGTGCCAGCAGCTTAGGGGGACAGGGGGAATCCTTC. Amino acid sequence: CASSLGGQGESF.

The chain combines TRBV5-6 with TRBJ2-7, with D possibly matching TRBD2 (5 bases). Trimming shortened V by 1 base and J by 5 bases, and 19 bases separated the two germline ends. The CDR3 contains 16 residues. Germline-derived CDR1 and CDR2 are SGHDT and YYEEEE. The CDR3 coding sequence is TGTGCCAGCAGCTTGATCGGAACCCGGGGTCGGGACGAGCAGTACTTC. Its translation: CASSLIGTRGRDEQYF.

The chain carries TRBV4-2 and TRBJ2-1; weak D call: TRBD2 (7 bases). CDR3 length: 17 amino acids. CDR1 and CDR2 (germline): LGHNA, YNFKEQ. Trimming cost V 0 bases and J 10 bases, with 22 bases left between them. The CDR3 coding sequence is TGTGCCAGCAGCCAAGATTTATGGGGGGGGCAGGGAGGAGAGCAGTTCTTC. Residues: CASSQDLWGGQGGEQFF.

The J gene is TRBJ1-5, the V gene TRBV6-6; D is ambiguous. This CDR3 has 12 amino acids. Per germline, CDR1 MNHNY and CDR2 SVGAGI (reference sequence). The germline V and J ends were trimmed by 5 bases and 4 bases, with 6 bases remaining between them. This CDR3 is CASSRQNQPQHF. The CDR3, as DNA: TGTGCCAGCAGTCGGCAGAATCAGCCCCAGCATTTT.

This chain's CDR3 is CASSLGSPNEKLFF. In DNA form, the CDR3 reads TGTGCCAGCAGCTTGGGCAGCCCTAATGAAAAACTGTTTTTT. J is TRBJ1-4 and V is TRBV5-6, with unresolved D. Between the trimmed V and J ends, which lost 0 bases and 3 bases, there was a span of 6 bases. The CDR3 contains 14 residues. Germline lookup yields CDR1 SGHDT and CDR2 YYEEEE.

This clone occurred once. The chain joins TRBV28 to TRBJ2-7, with D possibly being TRBD2 (5 bases). V lost 2 bases to trimming and J lost 1 base, with 12 bases between them. Germline CDR1 is MDHEN and CDR2 is SYDVKM. This CDR3 region has 15 residues. This chain's CDR3 is CASSLTRVDSYEQYF. The CDR3 bases are TGTGCCAGCAGTTTAACTAGGGTTGATTCCTACGAGCAGTACTTC. Variable domain in full (rest from reference TRBV28 and TRBJ2-7): DVKVTQSSRYLVKRTGEKVFLECVQDMDHENMFWYRQDPGLGLRLIYFSYDVKMKEKGDIPEGYSVSREKKERFSLILESASTNQTSMYLCASSLTRVDSYEQYFGPGTRLTVT.

J is TRBJ2-1 and V is TRBV10-2; 8 positions match TRBD1. Per germline, CDR1 WSHSY and CDR2 SAAADI. The CDR3 has 15 amino acids. Trimming removed 5 bases from V and 2 bases from J; junction bases left unmatched: 5. As DNA, the CDR3 is TGCGCCAGCAGTCGGACAGGGTATGCCTACAATGAGCAGTTCTTC. This translates into CASSRTGYAYNEQFF.

The chain combines TRBV19 with TRBJ2-1; unclear D gene. Germline CDR1 reads LNHDA; CDR2 reads SQIVND (reference sequence). The CDR3 is made up of 14 amino acids. V lost 5 bases and J 6 bases, leaving 14 bases between the germline ends. CDR3 coding DNA: TGTGCCAGTAGTGCCATCCTTATGGGCAATGAGCAGTTCTTC. It specifies CASSAILMGNEQFF.

V gene TRBV2 combines with J gene TRBJ2-1, with 8 bases lining up with TRBD1. Germline CDR1 is SNHLY and CDR2 is FYNNEI. The length of the CDR3 is 14 residues. After removal of 11 bases from V and 0 bases from J, the junction contained 6 bases not matched to a gene. DNA of the CDR3: TGTGCCGCAGGGGGCCTGAGCTCCTACAATGAGCAGTTCTTC. Amino acids: CAAGGLSSYNEQFF.

The table lists this clone with a few counts. The chain combines TRBV7-6 with TRBJ1-3; no firm D call. The CDR3 runs 13 residues. From germline, CDR1 is SGHVS and CDR2 FNYEAQ. The V end lost 2 bases, the J end lost 4 bases, and 6 bases lay between the germline ends. CDR3 DNA: TGTGCCAGCAGCTTATACTCCGGAAACACCATATATTTT. This gives the protein CASSLYSGNTIYF.

The chain carries TRBV6-5 and TRBJ2-1, with 9 bases that match TRBD2. The CDR3 contains 15 residues. The V gene end was trimmed by 0 bases and the J gene end by 5 bases; junction bases not matched to a gene: 2. Germline V CDR1 and CDR2: MNHEY, SVGAGI. CDR3 DNA: TGTGCCAGCAGTTACTCTAGCGGGGGAGACAATGAGCAGTTCTTC. Translating gives CASSYSSGGDNEQFF.

The rearrangement joins TRBV5-8 to TRBJ1-5; 7 bases agree with TRBD1. The J segment lost 2 bases and the V segment lost 0 bases, leaving 8 bases of the junction unmatched. The CDR3 covers 17 residues. CDR1 and CDR2 (germline): SGHTS, YDEGEE. In DNA, the CDR3 is TGTGCCAGCAGCTTGGGGGACAGTGGGGCAGGCAATCAGCCCCAGCATTTT. Translation gives CASSLGDSGAGNQPQHF. The variable domain in full, completed from reference TRBV5-8 and TRBJ1-5, reads EAGVTQSPTHLIKTRGQQATLRCSPISGHTSVYWYQQALGLGLQFLLWYDEGEERNRGNFPPRFSGRQFPNYSSELNVNALELEDSALYLCASSLGDSGAGNQPQHFGDGTRLSIL.